This T cell receptor beta chain appears in the sequencing data of a study of cytomegalovirus exposure and HLA in healthy donors. This clone came up a few times. Its antigen is not known. Study findings and constraints: The HLA-A and HLA-B alleles of most subjects were reportedly predicted accurately from TCR beta sequences. A later analysis linked a missense variant in DCLRE1C to the trimming of TCR beta V and J genes. It is likely that the observed cluster of highly shared sequence variants was a sequencing artifact.

Use of 60 Vbeta and 13 Jbeta primers characterized the PCR. The protocol was immunoSEQ multiplex PCR, while the TCRdb copy is restricted to in-frame clones and leaves out a portion. The sample records some 120,000 clones, 80% being singletons. The germline gives CDR1 SEHNR, CDR2 FQNEAQ (reference sequence). V lost 5 bases, J lost 1 base, and 7 bases stayed unmatched. This CDR3 comprises 17 residues. The clonotype was recovered from a man aged 40-49 years in good health and CMV-seronegative. The specimen sequenced was PBMCs. This chain joins TRBV7-9 and TRBJ1-4; TRBD1 agrees at 10 bases. CDR3 amino acids: CASSPDRGRETNEKLFF. CDR3 in DNA: TGTGCCAGCAGCCCTGACAGGGGGCGGGAAACTAATGAAAAACTGTTTTTT.